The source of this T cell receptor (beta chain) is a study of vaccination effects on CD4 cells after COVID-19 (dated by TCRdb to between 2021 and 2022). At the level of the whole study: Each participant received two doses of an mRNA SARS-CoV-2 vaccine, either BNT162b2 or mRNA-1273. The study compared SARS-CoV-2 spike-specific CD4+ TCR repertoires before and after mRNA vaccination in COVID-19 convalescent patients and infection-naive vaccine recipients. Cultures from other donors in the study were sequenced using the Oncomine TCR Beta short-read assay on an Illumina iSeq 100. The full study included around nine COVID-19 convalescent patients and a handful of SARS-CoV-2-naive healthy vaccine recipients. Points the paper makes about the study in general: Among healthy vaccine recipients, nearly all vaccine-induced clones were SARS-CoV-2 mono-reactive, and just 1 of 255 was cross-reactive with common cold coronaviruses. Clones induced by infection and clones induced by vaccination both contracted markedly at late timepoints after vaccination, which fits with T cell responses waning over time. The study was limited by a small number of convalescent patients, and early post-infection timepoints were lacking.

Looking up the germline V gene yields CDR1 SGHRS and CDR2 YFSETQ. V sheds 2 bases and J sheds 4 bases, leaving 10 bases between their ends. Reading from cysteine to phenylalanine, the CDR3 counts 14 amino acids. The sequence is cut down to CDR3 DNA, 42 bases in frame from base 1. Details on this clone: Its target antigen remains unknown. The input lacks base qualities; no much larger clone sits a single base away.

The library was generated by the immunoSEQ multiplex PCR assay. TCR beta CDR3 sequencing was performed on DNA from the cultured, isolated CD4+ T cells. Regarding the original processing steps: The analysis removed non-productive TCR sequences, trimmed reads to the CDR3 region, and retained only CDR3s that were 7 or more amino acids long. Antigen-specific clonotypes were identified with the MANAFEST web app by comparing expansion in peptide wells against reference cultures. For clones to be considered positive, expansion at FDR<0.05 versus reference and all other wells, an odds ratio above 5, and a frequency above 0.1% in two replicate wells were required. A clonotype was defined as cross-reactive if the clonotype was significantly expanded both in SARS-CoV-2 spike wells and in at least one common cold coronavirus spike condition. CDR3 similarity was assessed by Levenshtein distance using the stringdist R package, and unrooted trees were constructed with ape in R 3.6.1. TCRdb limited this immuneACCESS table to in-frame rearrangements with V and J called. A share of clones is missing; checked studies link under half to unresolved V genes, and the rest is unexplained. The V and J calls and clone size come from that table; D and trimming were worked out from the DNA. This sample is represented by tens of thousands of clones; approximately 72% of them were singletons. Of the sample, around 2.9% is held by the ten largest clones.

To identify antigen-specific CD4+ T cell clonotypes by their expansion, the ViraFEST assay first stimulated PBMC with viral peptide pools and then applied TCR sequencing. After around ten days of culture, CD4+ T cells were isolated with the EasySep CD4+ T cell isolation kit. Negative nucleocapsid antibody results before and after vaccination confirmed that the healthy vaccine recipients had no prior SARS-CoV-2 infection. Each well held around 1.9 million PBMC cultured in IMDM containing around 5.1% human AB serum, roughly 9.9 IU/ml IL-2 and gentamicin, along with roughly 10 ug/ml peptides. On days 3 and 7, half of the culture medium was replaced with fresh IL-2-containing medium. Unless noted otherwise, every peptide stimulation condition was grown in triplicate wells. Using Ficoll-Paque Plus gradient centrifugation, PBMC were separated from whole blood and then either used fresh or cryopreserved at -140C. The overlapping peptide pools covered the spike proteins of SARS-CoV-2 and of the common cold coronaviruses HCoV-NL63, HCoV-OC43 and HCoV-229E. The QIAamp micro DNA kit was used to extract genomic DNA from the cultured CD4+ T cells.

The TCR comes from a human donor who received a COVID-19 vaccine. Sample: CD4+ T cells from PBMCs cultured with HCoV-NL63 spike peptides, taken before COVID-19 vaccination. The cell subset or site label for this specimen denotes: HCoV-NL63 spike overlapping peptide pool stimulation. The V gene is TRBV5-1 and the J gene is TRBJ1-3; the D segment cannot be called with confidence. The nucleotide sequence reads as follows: TGCGCCAGCAGCTTACGGGGAGCCGGAAACACCATATATTTT. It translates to CASSLRGAGNTIYF.